The 14 T cell receptor beta chains reported below all come from one sample, sequenced in a study of shared clonotypes between healthy human individuals. This table comes from immunoSEQ multiplex PCR, and its TCRdb copy is limited to in-frame clones, with some not included. The sample lists approximately 340,000 clones, about 74% occurring once. Sequencing was performed on memory CD4+ T cells sorted from blood. The sample's subset: CD45RA-negative fraction. The receptors stem from a man aged 25-40 years in good health.

The chain employs TRBV6-1 and TRBJ1-2; D is undetermined. This CDR3 has 12 amino acids. Germline V gives CDR1 MNHNS, CDR2 SASEGT. Trimming took 5 bases from V and 7 from J, leaving 11 bases between them. CDR3: CASSSQEAGYTF. DNA of the CDR3: TGTGCCAGCAGTTCGCAGGAAGCTGGCTACACCTTC.

About this clone itself: Because the CDR3's place on the DNA is in doubt, the DNA is left out and the CDR3 is given as listed by TCRdb. V and J are TRBV28 and TRBJ2-5. Both ends counted, the CDR3 spans 11 residues. CDR1 is MDHEN and CDR2 is SYDVKM in the germline V gene. This CDR3 is CASSFLETQYF.

The rearrangement uses TRBV7-2 and TRBJ1-5; maybe TRBD1 (6 bases). Germline V gene lookup returns CDR1 SGHTA and CDR2 FQGNSA. This CDR3 has 13 residues. Trimming stripped 5 bases from V and 6 bases from J, with 11 bases between. The CDR3 loop reads CASSTGLSQPQHF. CDR3 DNA sequence: TGTGCCAGCAGCACAGGGCTAAGTCAGCCCCAGCATTTT.

The rearrangement uses TRBV27 and TRBJ1-1; D unresolved. Trimming took off 5 bases at V and 5 bases at J, with 15 bases between the two ends. CDR3 length: 14 amino acids. Looked up from germline, CDR1 is MNHEY and CDR2 is SMNVEV (reference sequence). CDR3 nucleotide sequence: TGTGCCAGCAGTACCGAATTAGGGAGGACTGAAGCTTTCTTT. Protein sequence: CASSTELGRTEAFF.

This clone was seen a handful of times. The chain uses TRBV7-6 and TRBJ2-2, with D possibly TRBD1 on 6 matching bases. V was pared by 4 bases and J by 6 bases, with 15 bases between. This CDR3 region has 15 residues. Per germline, CDR1 SGHVS and CDR2 FNYEAQ. CDR3 bases: TGTGCCAGCAGCTATTACAGGGTTGAGGCCGGGGAGCTGTTTTTT. It yields the protein CASSYYRVEAGELFF.

V gene TRBV11-3 combines with J gene TRBJ2-2; D remains ambiguous. The CDR3 totals 11 residues. Germline V gene sequence: CDR1 SGHNT, CDR2 YENEEA. Between the trimmed V and J ends, which lost 7 bases and 5 bases, there was a span of 5 bases. CDR3 nucleotides: TGTGCCAGCACACTTACCGGGGAGCTGTTTTTT. It codes for CASTLTGELFF.

The chain links TRBV27 to TRBJ2-5; 7 bases are a match to TRBD2. CDR1 is MNHEY and CDR2 is SMNVEV in the germline V gene (reference sequence). The CDR3 is 16 amino acids. The V and J ends lost 4 bases and 3 bases, in that order; junction bases with no gene match: 11. Here the CDR3 DNA reads TGTGCCAGCAGTTCTCGGGCGACTAGCCACAAAGAGACCCAGTACTTC. Protein: CASSSRATSHKETQYF.

The chain joins TRBV6-4 to TRBJ2-3, with 11 bases fitting TRBD2. This CDR3 spans 15 amino acids. The J segment lost 3 bases and the V segment lost 2 bases, leaving 1 base of the junction unmatched. Germline-derived CDR1 and CDR2 are MRHNA and SNTAGT. CDR3: CASSDRTSGTDTQYF. The DNA of the CDR3 is TGTGCCAGCAGTGACCGGACTAGCGGGACAGATACGCAGTATTTT.

V and J are TRBV7-2 and TRBJ2-1; 11 bases map to TRBD1. The trim removed 5 bases at V and 8 bases at J, leaving 5 bases unmatched. This CDR3 has 14 amino acids. The germline CDR1 and CDR2 sequences are SGHTA and FQGNSA. CDR3 amino acids: CASSRDRGADEQFF. The CDR3, as DNA: TGTGCCAGCAGCAGGGACAGGGGGGCAGATGAGCAGTTCTTC.

V gene TRBV7-9 combines with J gene TRBJ1-2; perhaps TRBD1 as D (6 bases). The germline V and J ends were trimmed by 1 base and 8 bases, with 14 bases remaining between them. Germline lookup yields CDR1 SEHNR and CDR2 FQNEAQ (reference sequence). CDR3 length equals 14 residues. The CDR3 spells CASSLDVGARGYTF. CDR3 nucleotide sequence: TGTGCCAGCAGCTTAGATGTGGGGGCGAGGGGCTACACCTTC.

In its sample, this clone was seen a few times. V and J are TRBV11-3 and TRBJ2-6, with TRBD1 as a possible D gene (6 bases). The length of the CDR3 is 15 residues. Deletions cut 10 bases from V and 1 base from J, with 14 bases between. The germline CDR1 and CDR2 sequences are SGHNT and YENEEA. CDR3 coding DNA: TGTGCCACCTCAGGGGACACATCTGGGGCCAACGTCCTGACTTTC. Its translation is CATSGDTSGANVLTF.

The V gene is TRBV28, the J gene TRBJ2-7; D is ambiguous. Per the germline V gene, CDR1 is MDHEN and CDR2 is SYDVKM. The CDR3 totals 13 residues. V was cut by 2 bases and J by 3 bases, with 8 bases left in between. CDR3 sequence: CASSLIALYEQYF. For the CDR3, the DNA is TGTGCCAGCAGTTTAATTGCCCTCTACGAGCAGTACTTC.

The rearrangement links TRBV5-8 to TRBJ1-2, with 9 positions matching TRBD1. Germline assignment: CDR1 SGHTS and CDR2 YDEGEE. The CDR3 covers 17 residues. Trimming removed 4 bases from V and 6 bases from J; junction bases left unmatched: 16. The CDR3 bases are TGTGCCAGCAGCCTGACCTTCAGGGACAGGGAAGAACATGGCTACACCTTC. It encodes CASSLTFRDREEHGYTF.

V usage is TRBV18 and J usage is TRBJ2-7; D is unclear. This CDR3 comprises 12 residues. The germline gives CDR1 KGHSH, CDR2 LQKENI. V lost 6 bases to trimming and J lost 1 base, with 7 bases between them. CDR3 in amino acids: CASSERSYEQYF. In nucleotides, the CDR3 is TGTGCCAGCTCCGAACGATCCTACGAGCAGTACTTC.